This T cell receptor (beta chain) comes out of a study of cytomegalovirus exposure and HLA in healthy donors. The study's findings and limits: The authors listed 180 or so TCR beta chains as cytomegalovirus-associated. Cytomegalovirus status was reportedly diagnosed by the classifier with high specificity and sensitivity.

The CDR3 loop spans 15 amino acids. Germline trimming cut 0 bases from V and 6 bases from J; bases unmatched to any gene: 4. Per germline, CDR1 MGHRA and CDR2 YSYEKL. Notes on this clone: Its cognate antigen is unknown.

Produced via immunoSEQ multiplex PCR; TCRdb's table is partial and in-frame only. The repertoire holds 150,000 to 200,000 clones, 86% seen once, with 7.2% in the top ten. This rearrangement joins TRBV4-1 to TRBJ1-5; 8 positions agree with TRBD1. Sequenced: PBMCs. The receptor was derived from a man under 40 in good health and CMV-seropositive. CDR3 protein: CASSQERQGAQPQHF. The CDR3 region has the DNA TGCGCCAGCAGCCAAGAAAGGCAGGGGGCTCAGCCCCAGCATTTT.